A selection of T cell receptor beta chains follows, all from one sample in a study of early T cells in non-severe SARS-CoV-2 infection. TCRdb itself ran the 5' RACE reads through MiXCR, one entry per CDR3 protein. The repertoire holds roughly 90,000 distinct CDR3 sequences, with approximately 14% as singletons. The specimen sequenced was whole blood. The receptors here all came from an adult who was a healthcare worker with PCR-confirmed SARS-CoV-2 infection or an uninfected control (not recorded which). CDR3s include the opening cysteine and the closing phenylalanine or tryptophan. A D gene is named only where the DNA matches it firmly. Expanded clones get a size class; other rows say once, few or many, or leave the size out.

v_gene: TRBV28; d_gene: -; abundance: few; j_gene: TRBJ1-1; CDR3nt: TGTGCCAGCAGTGTAACCGGGGCGAACACTGAAGCTTTCTTT; CDR3aa: CASSVTGANTEAFF
v_gene: TRBV29-1; d_gene: -; abundance: -; j_gene: TRBJ1-1; CDR3nt: TGCAGCTCATTAAACCCAGTTCTTGGGGGCACTGAAGCTTTCTTT; CDR3aa: CSSLNPVLGGTEAFF
v_gene: TRBV12-3/TRBV12-4; d_gene: TRBD1; abundance: many; j_gene: TRBJ1-4; CDR3nt: TGTGCCAGCCGGGCAGGGGGAAATGAAAAACTGTTTTTT; CDR3aa: CASRAGGNEKLFF
v_gene: TRBV11-2; d_gene: -; abundance: -; j_gene: TRBJ2-3; CDR3nt: TGTGCCAGCAGCATGGCCATACCCGAGGATACGCAGTATTTT; CDR3aa: CASSMAIPEDTQYF
v_gene: TRBV28; d_gene: TRBD2; abundance: few; j_gene: TRBJ2-2; CDR3nt: TGTGCCAGCAATCAAGGGCTCGGGGGGATCACCGGGGAGCTGTTTTTT; CDR3aa: CASNQGLGGITGELFF
v_gene: TRBV5-1; d_gene: TRBD1; abundance: few; j_gene: TRBJ1-5; CDR3nt: TGCGCCAGCAGCCACGGGACAGGGTTTGAGCCCCAGCATTTT; CDR3aa: CASSHGTGFEPQHF
v_gene: TRBV7-8; d_gene: TRBD1; abundance: -; j_gene: TRBJ1-4; CDR3nt: TGTGCCAGCAGCGGGATGGACAGGCATGAAAAACTGTTTTTT; CDR3aa: CASSGMDRHEKLFF
v_gene: TRBV12-3/TRBV12-4; d_gene: -; abundance: few; j_gene: TRBJ1-2; CDR3nt: TGTGCCAGCAGTTTACAGGACCGTAACTATGGCTACACCTTC; CDR3aa: CASSLQDRNYGYTF
v_gene: TRBV20-1; d_gene: -; abundance: -; j_gene: TRBJ1-2; CDR3nt: TGCAGTGCTTCCATGGGGGGAGGAAGCCTTAACTATGGCTACACCTTC; CDR3aa: CSASMGGGSLNYGYTF
v_gene: TRBV12-3/TRBV12-4; d_gene: -; abundance: -; j_gene: TRBJ1-1; CDR3nt: TGTGCCAGCAGTTTGGTGGCAGTAATGACTTTCTTT; CDR3aa: CASSLVAVMTFF
v_gene: TRBV11-2; d_gene: -; abundance: few; j_gene: TRBJ2-1; CDR3nt: TGTGCCAGCAGCTTTGGTTTAGTCTCCTACAATGAGCAGTTCTTC; CDR3aa: CASSFGLVSYNEQFF
v_gene: TRBV10-3; d_gene: TRBD1; abundance: few; j_gene: TRBJ1-5; CDR3nt: TGTGCCATCAGTGGGACAGGGAATCAGCCCCAGCATTTT; CDR3aa: CAISGTGNQPQHF
v_gene: TRBV7-2; d_gene: TRBD2; abundance: few; j_gene: TRBJ2-3; CDR3nt: TGTGCCAGCAGCTTAGTCAGCGGGGGCACAGATACGCAGTATTTT; CDR3aa: CASSLVSGGTDTQYF
v_gene: TRBV11-2; d_gene: -; abundance: many; j_gene: TRBJ2-7; CDR3nt: TGTGCCAGCAGCTTTACCAGGGTATGGTCCTACGAGCAGTACTTC; CDR3aa: CASSFTRVWSYEQYF
v_gene: TRBV9; d_gene: -; abundance: -; j_gene: TRBJ2-7; CDR3nt: TGTGCCAGCAGCGTCAGGGGTACGTTCTCCTACGAGCAGTACTTC; CDR3aa: CASSVRGTFSYEQYF
v_gene: TRBV27; d_gene: -; abundance: few; j_gene: TRBJ2-7; CDR3nt: TGTGCCAGCAGTTTACTGTCGGGCAGGGTGCCCTACGAGCAGTACTTC; CDR3aa: CASSLLSGRVPYEQYF
v_gene: TRBV7-8; d_gene: -; abundance: many; j_gene: TRBJ1-5; CDR3nt: TGTGCCAGCAGCCGCCTAGGAGGGAGGGACCTACAGCCCCAGCATTTT; CDR3aa: CASSRLGGRDLQPQHF
v_gene: TRBV10-3; d_gene: -; abundance: many; j_gene: TRBJ1-1; CDR3nt: TGTGCCATCAGTGATGGCACTGAAGCTTTCTTT; CDR3aa: CAISDGTEAFF
v_gene: TRBV6-5; d_gene: -; abundance: -; j_gene: TRBJ1-1; CDR3nt: TGTGCCAGCAGTTATCAGGTGGGCGGTGAAGCTTTCTTT; CDR3aa: CASSYQVGGEAFF
v_gene: TRBV20-1; d_gene: -; abundance: few; j_gene: TRBJ1-2; CDR3nt: TGCAGTGCTACAACAGAAGTCAACTATGGCTACACCTTC; CDR3aa: CSATTEVNYGYTF
v_gene: TRBV10-3; d_gene: -; abundance: -; j_gene: TRBJ2-7; CDR3nt: TGTGCCATCAGTGAAGGCGGATCCTACGAGCAGTACTTC; CDR3aa: CAISEGGSYEQYF
v_gene: TRBV7-2; d_gene: -; abundance: -; j_gene: TRBJ2-7; CDR3nt: TGTGCCAGCAGCTTAGCCTCCGGCTCCTACGAGCAGTACTTC; CDR3aa: CASSLASGSYEQYF
v_gene: TRBV7-6; d_gene: -; abundance: few; j_gene: TRBJ1-2; CDR3nt: TGTGCCACCATGCAGGGTTCTTATGGCTACACCTTC; CDR3aa: CATMQGSYGYTF
v_gene: TRBV4-1; d_gene: -; abundance: -; j_gene: TRBJ1-4; CDR3nt: TGCGCCAGCAGCCTCGACGGTAGTAGGGTACTTTTT; CDR3aa: CASSLDGSRVLF
v_gene: TRBV20-1; d_gene: TRBD1; abundance: few; j_gene: TRBJ1-1; CDR3nt: TGCAGTGCTCGGGACAGTAACGGGGTCACTGAAGCTTTCTTT; CDR3aa: CSARDSNGVTEAFF
v_gene: TRBV28; d_gene: -; abundance: few; j_gene: TRBJ2-3; CDR3nt: TGTGCCAGCAGTCCCCCTAAGGGCACAGATACGCAGTATTTT; CDR3aa: CASSPPKGTDTQYF
v_gene: TRBV29-1; d_gene: -; abundance: -; j_gene: TRBJ2-3; CDR3nt: TGCAGCGTTGAAGGGGGAACAGATACGCAGTATTTT; CDR3aa: CSVEGGTDTQYF
v_gene: TRBV20-1; d_gene: -; abundance: -; j_gene: TRBJ2-4; CDR3nt: TGCAGTGCTAGACAAAGTAGGGGGGTATACATTCAGTACTTC; CDR3aa: CSARQSRGVYIQYF
v_gene: TRBV12-3/TRBV12-4; d_gene: -; abundance: -; j_gene: TRBJ2-1; CDR3nt: TGTGCCAGCAGTTCCCGAGCGCACCTAGGGGTCAATGAGCAGTTCTTC; CDR3aa: CASSSRAHLGVNEQFF
v_gene: TRBV20-1; d_gene: -; abundance: few; j_gene: TRBJ2-3; CDR3nt: TGCAGTGCTAGACCGAACCGGGACCCTTCTAGCACAGATACGCAGTATTTT; CDR3aa: CSARPNRDPSSTDTQYF
v_gene: TRBV19; d_gene: TRBD1; abundance: -; j_gene: TRBJ1-5; CDR3nt: TGTGCCAGTAGTATCACAGGGGGCAATCAGCCCCAGCATTTT; CDR3aa: CASSITGGNQPQHF
v_gene: TRBV29-1; d_gene: TRBD2; abundance: few; j_gene: TRBJ2-7; CDR3nt: TGCAGCGTTACGGGGGAGGGATACATTTCCTACGAGCAGTACTTC; CDR3aa: CSVTGEGYISYEQYF
v_gene: TRBV4-3; d_gene: TRBD2; abundance: -; j_gene: TRBJ2-7; CDR3nt: TGCGCCAGCAGCCAAGGACTAGCGGGGTCTACTAGGGACGAGCAGTACTTC; CDR3aa: CASSQGLAGSTRDEQYF
v_gene: TRBV6-1; d_gene: -; abundance: -; j_gene: TRBJ2-7; CDR3nt: TGTGCCAGCAATAGGGCGGCTACCTACGAGCAGTACTTC; CDR3aa: CASNRAATYEQYF
v_gene: TRBV11-2; d_gene: TRBD2; abundance: few; j_gene: TRBJ2-3; CDR3nt: TGTGCCAGCAGCTTAAGGACTAGCGGGGGAGATACGCAGTATTTT; CDR3aa: CASSLRTSGGDTQYF
v_gene: TRBV11-2; d_gene: -; abundance: few; j_gene: TRBJ1-2; CDR3nt: TGTGCCAGCAGCTCCCTGGGAGGGCGAAAAATCTATGGCTACACCTTC; CDR3aa: CASSSLGGRKIYGYTF
v_gene: TRBV29-1; d_gene: TRBD1; abundance: many; j_gene: TRBJ1-4; CDR3nt: TGCAGCGTCGGACAGGTGAATGAAAAACTGTTTTTT; CDR3aa: CSVGQVNEKLFF
v_gene: TRBV7-6; d_gene: TRBD2; abundance: few; j_gene: TRBJ2-2; CDR3nt: TGTGCCAGCCGCACTAGCGGGGGGTTGAACACCGGGGAGCTGTTTTTT; CDR3aa: CASRTSGGLNTGELFF
v_gene: TRBV5-1; d_gene: TRBD1; abundance: -; j_gene: TRBJ2-2; CDR3nt: TGCGCCAGCAGCCAGTCAACAGGGGTCACCGGGGAGCTGTTTTTT; CDR3aa: CASSQSTGVTGELFF
v_gene: TRBV6-5; d_gene: TRBD2; abundance: -; j_gene: TRBJ2-7; CDR3nt: TGTGCCAGCAGGGGGACTAGCGGACCCTACGAGCAGTACTTC; CDR3aa: CASRGTSGPYEQYF
v_gene: TRBV24-1; d_gene: -; abundance: many; j_gene: TRBJ2-1; CDR3nt: TGTGCCACCAGTGGGTACAGTCTTACCTACAATGAGCAGTTCTTC; CDR3aa: CATSGYSLTYNEQFF
v_gene: TRBV6-2/TRBV6-3; d_gene: -; abundance: -; j_gene: TRBJ2-5; CDR3nt: TGTGCCAGCAGTTATAGACAGAATCAAGAGACCCAGTACTTC; CDR3aa: CASSYRQNQETQYF
v_gene: TRBV19; d_gene: TRBD1; abundance: -; j_gene: TRBJ1-4; CDR3nt: TGTGCCAGTAGATATAACTCAGGGGGAGCGTCAACTAATGAAAAACTGTTTTTT; CDR3aa: CASRYNSGGASTNEKLFF
v_gene: TRBV6-5; d_gene: -; abundance: few; j_gene: TRBJ1-4; CDR3nt: TGTGCCAGCAGGATTACAGCAACTAATGAAAAACTGTTTTTT; CDR3aa: CASRITATNEKLFF
v_gene: TRBV4-1; d_gene: TRBD1; abundance: many; j_gene: TRBJ1-1; CDR3nt: TGCGCCAGCAGCCAAGCTCAGGGGGTATCCACTGAAGCTTTCTTT; CDR3aa: CASSQAQGVSTEAFF
v_gene: TRBV6-5; d_gene: TRBD1; abundance: -; j_gene: TRBJ1-2; CDR3nt: TGTGCCAGCAGGACAGGGCGCCATGGCTACACCTTC; CDR3aa: CASRTGRHGYTF
v_gene: TRBV11-2; d_gene: -; abundance: many; j_gene: TRBJ2-1; CDR3nt: TGTGCCAGCAGCCACGGACGGGACGTATCCTACAATGAGCAGTTCTTC; CDR3aa: CASSHGRDVSYNEQFF
v_gene: TRBV6-2/TRBV6-3; d_gene: -; abundance: few; j_gene: TRBJ1-1; CDR3nt: TGTGCCAGCGGTTCCTGGGGGGCAGACACTGAAGCTTTCTTT; CDR3aa: CASGSWGADTEAFF
v_gene: TRBV28; d_gene: TRBD1; abundance: few; j_gene: TRBJ2-3; CDR3nt: TGTGCCAGCAGCCAAGGCCGGGACAGGGGGTATAAAGATACGCAGTATTTT; CDR3aa: CASSQGRDRGYKDTQYF
v_gene: TRBV19; d_gene: TRBD2; abundance: few; j_gene: TRBJ2-7; CDR3nt: TGTGCCAGTAAGGTAACTAGCGGGGGACACGAGCAGTACTTC; CDR3aa: CASKVTSGGHEQYF
v_gene: TRBV24-1; d_gene: -; abundance: few; j_gene: TRBJ1-5; CDR3nt: TGTGCCACCAGTGACCAACGCAATCAGCCCCAGCATTTT; CDR3aa: CATSDQRNQPQHF
v_gene: TRBV6-6; d_gene: -; abundance: few; j_gene: TRBJ2-4; CDR3nt: TGTGCCAGCAGTTACTCCGCCACGCCTGACCTAGCCAAAAACATTCAGTACTTC; CDR3aa: CASSYSATPDLAKNIQYF